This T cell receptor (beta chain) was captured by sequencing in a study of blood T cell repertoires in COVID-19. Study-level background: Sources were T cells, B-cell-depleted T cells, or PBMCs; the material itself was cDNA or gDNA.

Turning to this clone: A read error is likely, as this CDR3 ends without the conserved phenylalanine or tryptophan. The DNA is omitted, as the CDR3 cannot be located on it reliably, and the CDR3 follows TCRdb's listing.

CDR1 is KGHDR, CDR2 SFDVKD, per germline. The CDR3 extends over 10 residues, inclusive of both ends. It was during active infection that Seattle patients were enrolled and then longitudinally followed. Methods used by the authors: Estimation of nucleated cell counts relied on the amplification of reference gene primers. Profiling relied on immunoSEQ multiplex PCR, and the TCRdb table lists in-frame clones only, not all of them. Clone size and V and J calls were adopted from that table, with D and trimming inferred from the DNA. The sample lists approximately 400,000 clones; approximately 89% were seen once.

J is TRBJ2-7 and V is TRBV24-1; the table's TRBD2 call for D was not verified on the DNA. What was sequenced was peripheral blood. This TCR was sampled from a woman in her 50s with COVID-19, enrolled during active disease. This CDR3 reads CATSGLRSYD.